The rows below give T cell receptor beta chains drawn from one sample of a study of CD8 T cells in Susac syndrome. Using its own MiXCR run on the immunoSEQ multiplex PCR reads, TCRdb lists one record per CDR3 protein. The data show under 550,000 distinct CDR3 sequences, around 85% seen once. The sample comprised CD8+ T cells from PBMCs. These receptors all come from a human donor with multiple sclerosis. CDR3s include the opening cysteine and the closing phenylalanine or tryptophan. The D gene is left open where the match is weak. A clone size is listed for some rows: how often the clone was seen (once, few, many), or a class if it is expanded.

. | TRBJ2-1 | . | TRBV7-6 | TGTGCCAGCAGCTTAAATAGGTTAGGGAGCTCCTACAATGAGCAGTTCTTC | CASSLNRLGSSYNEQFF
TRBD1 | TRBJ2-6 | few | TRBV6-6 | TGTGCCACCAGGACAGGGGATTCTGGGGCCAACGTCCTGACTTTC | CATRTGDSGANVLTF
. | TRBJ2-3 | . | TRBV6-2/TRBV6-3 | TGTGCCAGCAGGGAGACACAGGGCCTTCTCACAGATACGCAGTATTTT | CASRETQGLLTDTQYF
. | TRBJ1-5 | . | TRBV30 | TGTGCCTGGAGTGAACACAACGGGGGAAATAGCAATCAGCCCCAGCATTTT | CAWSEHNGGNSNQPQHF
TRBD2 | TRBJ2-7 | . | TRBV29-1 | TGCAGCGTTGATTGGCCAGCGGGGTCGGATGAGCAGTACTTC | CSVDWPAGSDEQYF
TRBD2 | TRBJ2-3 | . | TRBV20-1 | TGCAGTGCTTTTGAGCGGGGGGCCACAGATACGCAGTATTTT | CSAFERGATDTQYF
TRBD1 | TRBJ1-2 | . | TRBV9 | TGTGCCAGCAGCGTAGAAGGGACAGGGGGCTGGTATGGCTACACCTTC | CASSVEGTGGWYGYTF
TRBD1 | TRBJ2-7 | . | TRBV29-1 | TGCAGCGTTGGTGGACAGGGGGCCGAGCAGTACTTC | CSVGGQGAEQYF
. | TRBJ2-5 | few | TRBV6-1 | TGTGCCAGCATCACCGGGGACCCGGCCGCCGAGACCCAGTACTTC | CASITGDPAAETQYF
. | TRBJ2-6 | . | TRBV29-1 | TGCAGCGTTGAAGATCTTGGGAGTAACTCTGGGGCCAACGTCCTGACTTTC | CSVEDLGSNSGANVLTF
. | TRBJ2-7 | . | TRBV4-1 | TGCGCCAGCAGCCTCCGCGGGGGCGCGTACGAGCAGTACTTC | CASSLRGGAYEQYF
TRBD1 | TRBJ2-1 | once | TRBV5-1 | TGCGCCAGCAGCTTAGGGGACAGAGCCTACAATGAGCAGTTCTTC | CASSLGDRAYNEQFF
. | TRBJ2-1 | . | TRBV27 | TGTGCCAGCAGTTTATGGTTAGGGCAAGGGTACAATGAGCAGTTCTTC | CASSLWLGQGYNEQFF
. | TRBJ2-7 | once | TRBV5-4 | TGTGCCAGCAGCTCGGACGCGACTAGCTACGAGCAGTACTTC | CASSSDATSYEQYF
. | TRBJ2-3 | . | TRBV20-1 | TGCAGTGCTAGTGCCAAAAGGGATAACACAGATACGCAGTATTTT | CSASAKRDNTDTQYF
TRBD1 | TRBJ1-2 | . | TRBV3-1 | TGTGCCAGCAGCCAAGAAGAAGTTGGGGACAGGGACAGTTCTGGCTACACCTTC | CASSQEEVGDRDSSGYTF
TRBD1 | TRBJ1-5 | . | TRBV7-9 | TGTGCCAGCAGCCCACGGACAGGGGGCAAGGATCAGCCCCAGCATTTT | CASSPRTGGKDQPQHF
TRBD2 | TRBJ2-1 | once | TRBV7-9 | TGTGCCAGCAGCTCGATTGCAGCACTAGCGGGGGCTTCGGGTGAGCAGTTCTTC | CASSSIAALAGASGEQFF
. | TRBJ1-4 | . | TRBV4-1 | TGCGCCAGCAGCCAAGATGGGGCGGGTGAAAAACTGTTTTTT | CASSQDGAGEKLFF
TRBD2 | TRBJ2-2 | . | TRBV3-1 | TGTGCCAGCACCCTAGCGGGGGGGCCGGTCGGGGAGCTGTTTTTT | CASTLAGGPVGELFF
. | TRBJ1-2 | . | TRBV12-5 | TGTGCTAGTGGTTTTTTGGGGGCCCACGCTAACTATGGCTACACCTTC | CASGFLGAHANYGYTF
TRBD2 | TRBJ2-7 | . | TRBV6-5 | TGTGCCAGCACGGGGGGATACGAGCAGTACTTC | CASTGGYEQYF
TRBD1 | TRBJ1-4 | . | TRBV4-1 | TGCGCCAGCAGCCAAGGAACAGGGGGCTTAGGTGCTAATGAAAAACTGTTTTTT | CASSQGTGGLGANEKLFF
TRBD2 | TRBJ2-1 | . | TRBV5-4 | TGTGCCAGCAGCTCCCGACTAGCGGGAGGCAATGAGCAGTTCTTC | CASSSRLAGGNEQFF
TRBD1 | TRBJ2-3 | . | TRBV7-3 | TGTGCCAGCAGCTCCGCCGGGACAGGGCTTACAGATACGCAGTATTTT | CASSSAGTGLTDTQYF
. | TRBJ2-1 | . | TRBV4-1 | TGCGCCAGCAGCCAAGGACAGTCCTACAATGAGCAGTTCTTC | CASSQGQSYNEQFF
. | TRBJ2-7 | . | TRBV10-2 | TGCGCCAGCAGCGCCATTGACATTTACGAGCAGTACTTC | CASSAIDIYEQYF
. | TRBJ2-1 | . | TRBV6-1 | TGTGCCAGCAGGGAACTAGTGGTCTCCTACAATGAGCAGTTCTTC | CASRELVVSYNEQFF
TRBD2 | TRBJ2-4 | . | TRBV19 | TGTGCCAGTAGTATTTTCGGGAGGCTCAACATTCAGTACTTC | CASSIFGRLNIQYF
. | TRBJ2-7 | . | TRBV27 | TGTGCCAGCAGTTTCCGGGGGAACTCCTACGAGCAGTACTTC | CASSFRGNSYEQYF
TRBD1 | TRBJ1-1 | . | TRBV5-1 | TGCGCCAGCAGCTTTTACACAGGGGAGAACACTGAAGCTTTCTTT | CASSFYTGENTEAFF
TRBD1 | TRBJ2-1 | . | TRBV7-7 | TGTGCCAGCAGCTTACTGCCCGGGACAGTCAATGAGCAGTTCTTC | CASSLLPGTVNEQFF
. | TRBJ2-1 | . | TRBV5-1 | TGCGCCAGCAGCTCCATGAGGCCGTACAATGAGCAGTTCTTC | CASSSMRPYNEQFF